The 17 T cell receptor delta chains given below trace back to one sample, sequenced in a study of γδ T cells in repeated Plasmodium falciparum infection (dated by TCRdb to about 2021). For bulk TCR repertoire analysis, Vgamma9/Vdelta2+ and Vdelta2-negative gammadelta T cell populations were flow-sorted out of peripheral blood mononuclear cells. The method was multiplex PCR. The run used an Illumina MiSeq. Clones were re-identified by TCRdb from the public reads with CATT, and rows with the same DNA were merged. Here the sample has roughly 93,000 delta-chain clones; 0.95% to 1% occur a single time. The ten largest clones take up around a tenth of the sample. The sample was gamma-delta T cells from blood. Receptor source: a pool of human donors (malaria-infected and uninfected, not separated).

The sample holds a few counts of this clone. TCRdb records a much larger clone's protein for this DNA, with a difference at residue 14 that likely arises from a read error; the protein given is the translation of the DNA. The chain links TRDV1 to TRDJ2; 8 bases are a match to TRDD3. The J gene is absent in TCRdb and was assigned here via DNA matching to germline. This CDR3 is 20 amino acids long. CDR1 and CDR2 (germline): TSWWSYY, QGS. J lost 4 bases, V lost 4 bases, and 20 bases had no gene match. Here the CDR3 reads CALGGHRFQLGGLSTAQLFF. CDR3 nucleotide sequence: TGTGCTCTTGGGGGCCACCGCTTCCAACTGGGGGGCCTTTCGACAGCACAACTCTTCTTT.

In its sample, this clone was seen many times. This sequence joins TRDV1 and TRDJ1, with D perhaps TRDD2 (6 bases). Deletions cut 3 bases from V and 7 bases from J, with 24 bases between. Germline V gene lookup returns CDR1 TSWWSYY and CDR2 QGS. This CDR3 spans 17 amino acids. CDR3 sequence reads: CALGDPSSFPAWSKLIF. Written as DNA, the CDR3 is TGTGCTCTTGGGGATCCATCTTCCTTTCCAGCCTGGTCTAAACTCATCTTT.

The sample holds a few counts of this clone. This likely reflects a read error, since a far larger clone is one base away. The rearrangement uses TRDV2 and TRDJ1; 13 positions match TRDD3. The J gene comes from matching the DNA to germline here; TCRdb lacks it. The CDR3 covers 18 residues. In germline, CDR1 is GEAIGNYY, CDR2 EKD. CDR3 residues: CACDTVTTGGYGADKLIF. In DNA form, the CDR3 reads TGTGCCTGCGACACCGTGACTACTGGGGGATACGGGGCCGATAAACTCATCTTT.

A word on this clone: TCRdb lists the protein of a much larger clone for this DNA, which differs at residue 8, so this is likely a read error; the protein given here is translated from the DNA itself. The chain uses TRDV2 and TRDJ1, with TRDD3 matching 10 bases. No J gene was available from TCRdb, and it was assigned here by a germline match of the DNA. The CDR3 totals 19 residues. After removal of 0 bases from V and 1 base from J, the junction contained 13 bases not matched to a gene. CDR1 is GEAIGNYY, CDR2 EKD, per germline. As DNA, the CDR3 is TGTGCCTGTGACACCCTACTACGGGGGGATACGGGTTCCACCGATAAACTCATCTTT. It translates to CACDTLLRGDTGSTDKLIF.

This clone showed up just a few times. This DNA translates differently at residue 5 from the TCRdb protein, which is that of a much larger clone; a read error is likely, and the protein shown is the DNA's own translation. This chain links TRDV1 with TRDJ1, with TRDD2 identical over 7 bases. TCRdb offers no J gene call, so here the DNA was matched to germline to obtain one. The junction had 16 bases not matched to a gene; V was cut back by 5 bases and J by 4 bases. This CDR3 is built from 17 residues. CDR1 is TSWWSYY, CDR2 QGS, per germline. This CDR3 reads CALGPFPTGRTNDKLIF. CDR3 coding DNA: TGTGCTCTTGGGCCATTTCCTACAGGGCGTACGAACGATAAACTCATCTTT.

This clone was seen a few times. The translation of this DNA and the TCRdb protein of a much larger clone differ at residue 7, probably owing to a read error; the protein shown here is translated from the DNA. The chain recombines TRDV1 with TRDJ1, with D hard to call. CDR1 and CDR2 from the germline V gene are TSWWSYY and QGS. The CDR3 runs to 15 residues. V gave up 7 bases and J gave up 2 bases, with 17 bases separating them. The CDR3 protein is CALDGYRKFTDKLIF. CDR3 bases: TGTGCTCTTGACGGGTACCGGAAGTTTACCGATAAACTCATCTTT.

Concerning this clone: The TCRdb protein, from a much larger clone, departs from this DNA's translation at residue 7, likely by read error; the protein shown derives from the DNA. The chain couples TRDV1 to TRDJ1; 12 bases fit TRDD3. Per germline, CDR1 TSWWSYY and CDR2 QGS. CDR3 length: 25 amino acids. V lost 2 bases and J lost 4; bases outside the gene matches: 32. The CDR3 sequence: CALGEVRLLTMTTVVLGDTNDKLIF. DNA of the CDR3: TGTGCTCTTGGGGAAGTTAGACTCCTAACCATGACAACCGTAGTACTGGGGGATACTAACGATAAACTCATCTTT.

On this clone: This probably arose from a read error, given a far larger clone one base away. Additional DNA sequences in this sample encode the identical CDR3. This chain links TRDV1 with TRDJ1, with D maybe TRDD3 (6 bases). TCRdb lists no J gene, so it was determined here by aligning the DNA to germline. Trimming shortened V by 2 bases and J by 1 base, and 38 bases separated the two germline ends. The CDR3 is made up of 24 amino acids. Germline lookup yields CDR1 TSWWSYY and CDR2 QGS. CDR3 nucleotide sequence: TGTGCTCTTGGGGAAGGGGAAGGAACGGTCATTCCAGTGCTGGGGATTGCCTGCACCGATAAACTCATCTTT. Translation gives CALGEGEGTVIPVLGIACTDKLIF.

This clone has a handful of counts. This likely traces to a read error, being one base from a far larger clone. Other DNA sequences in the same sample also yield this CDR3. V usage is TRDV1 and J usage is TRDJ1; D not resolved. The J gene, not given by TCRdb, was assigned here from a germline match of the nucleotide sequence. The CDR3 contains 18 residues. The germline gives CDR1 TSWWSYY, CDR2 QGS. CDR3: CALGEPPTGGTYTDKLIF. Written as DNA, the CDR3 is TGTGCTCTTGGAGAACCCCCCACCGGTGGAACTTACACCGATAAACTCATCTTT.

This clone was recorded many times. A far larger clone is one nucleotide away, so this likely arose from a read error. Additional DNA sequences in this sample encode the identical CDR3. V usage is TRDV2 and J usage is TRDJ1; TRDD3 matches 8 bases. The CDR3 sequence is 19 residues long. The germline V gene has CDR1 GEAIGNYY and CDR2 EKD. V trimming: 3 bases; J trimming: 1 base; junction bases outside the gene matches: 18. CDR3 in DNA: TGTGCCTGTGACTCCGTTTTGATCCCTACTGGGGGGTTCACCGATAAACTCATCTTT. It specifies CACDSVLIPTGGFTDKLIF.

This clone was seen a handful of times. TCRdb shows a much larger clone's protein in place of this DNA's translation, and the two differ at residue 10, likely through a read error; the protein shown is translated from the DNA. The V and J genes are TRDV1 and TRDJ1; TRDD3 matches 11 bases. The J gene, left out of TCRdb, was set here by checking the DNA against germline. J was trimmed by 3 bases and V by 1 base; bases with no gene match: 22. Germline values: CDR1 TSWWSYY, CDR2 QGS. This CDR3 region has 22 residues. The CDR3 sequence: CALGEPVRSPYWGIKVADKLIF. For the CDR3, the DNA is TGTGCTCTTGGGGAACCCGTGAGGTCTCCCTACTGGGGGATAAAGGTGGCCGATAAACTCATCTTT.

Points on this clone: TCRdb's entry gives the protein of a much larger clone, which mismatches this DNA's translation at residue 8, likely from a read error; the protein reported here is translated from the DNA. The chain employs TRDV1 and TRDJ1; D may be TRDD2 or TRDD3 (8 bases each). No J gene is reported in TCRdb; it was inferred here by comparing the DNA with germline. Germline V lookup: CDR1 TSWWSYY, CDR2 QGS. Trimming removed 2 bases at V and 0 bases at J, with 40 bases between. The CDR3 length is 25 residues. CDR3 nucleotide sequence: TGTGCTCTTGGGGAAGCGCCACTCCCGGCTTCCTACCCTTACTGGGGGCTGGAGTACACCGATAAACTCATCTTT. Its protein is CALGEAPLPASYPYWGLEYTDKLIF.

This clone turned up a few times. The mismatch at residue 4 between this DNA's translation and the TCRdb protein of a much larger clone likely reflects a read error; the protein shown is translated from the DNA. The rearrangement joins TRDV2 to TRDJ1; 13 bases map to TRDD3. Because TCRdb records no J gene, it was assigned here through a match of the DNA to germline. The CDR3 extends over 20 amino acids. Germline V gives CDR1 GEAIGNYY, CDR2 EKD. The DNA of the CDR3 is TGTGCCTGTGGCACCGTCCAACTACTGGGGGATACGGGGTACACCGATAAACTCATCTTT. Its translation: CACGTVQLLGDTGYTDKLIF.

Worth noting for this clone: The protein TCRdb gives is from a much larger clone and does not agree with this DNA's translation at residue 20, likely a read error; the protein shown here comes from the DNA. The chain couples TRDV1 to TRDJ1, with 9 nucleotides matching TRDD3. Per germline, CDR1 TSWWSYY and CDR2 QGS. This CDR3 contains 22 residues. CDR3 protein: CALGEQGLKRGRGIPYTDKPIF. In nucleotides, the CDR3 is TGTGCTCTTGGGGAACAGGGATTAAAGCGAGGGAGGGGGATACCGTACACCGATAAACCCATCTTT.

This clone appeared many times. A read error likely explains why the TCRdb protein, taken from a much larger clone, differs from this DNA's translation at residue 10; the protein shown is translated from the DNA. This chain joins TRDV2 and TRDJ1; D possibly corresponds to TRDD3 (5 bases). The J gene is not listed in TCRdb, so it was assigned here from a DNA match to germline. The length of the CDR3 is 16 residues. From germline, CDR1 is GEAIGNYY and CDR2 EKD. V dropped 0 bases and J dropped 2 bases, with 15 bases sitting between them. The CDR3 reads CACDTVVRGETDKLIF. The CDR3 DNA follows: TGTGCCTGTGACACCGTAGTCCGAGGGGAGACCGATAAACTCATCTTT.

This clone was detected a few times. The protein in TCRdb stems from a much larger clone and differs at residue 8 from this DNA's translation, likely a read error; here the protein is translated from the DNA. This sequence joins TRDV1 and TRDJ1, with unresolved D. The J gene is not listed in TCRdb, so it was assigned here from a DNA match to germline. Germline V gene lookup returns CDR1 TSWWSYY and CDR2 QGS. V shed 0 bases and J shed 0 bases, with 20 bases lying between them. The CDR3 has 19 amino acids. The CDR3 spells CALGELALPYGPYTDKLIF. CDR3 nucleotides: TGTGCTCTTGGGGAACTCGCCCTCCCGTATGGTCCGTACACCGATAAACTCATCTTT.

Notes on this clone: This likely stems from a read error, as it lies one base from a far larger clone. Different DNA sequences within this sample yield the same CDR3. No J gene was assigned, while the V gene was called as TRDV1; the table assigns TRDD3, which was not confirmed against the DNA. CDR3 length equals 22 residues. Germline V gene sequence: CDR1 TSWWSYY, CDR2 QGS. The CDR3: CALGESFSSSLLGDTGTDKLIF. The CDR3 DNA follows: TGTGCTCTTGGGGAATCCTTCTCTTCCTCGCTACTGGGGGATACTGGGACCGATAAACTCATCTTC.